The 16 T cell receptor beta chains reported below all come from one sample, sequenced in a study of T cell responses to AZD1222 COVID-19 vaccine. The repertoire was sequenced with immunoSEQ multiplex PCR; TCRdb's copy has only in-frame clones and lacks some. The sample has more than 100,000 clones, about 90% seen once. The source was peripheral blood, collected 28 days after the second AZD1222 dose. The receptors originated from an adult who received the AZD1222 COVID-19 vaccine.

This clone was seen only once. The chain links TRBV19 to TRBJ2-7; 8 nucleotides line up with TRBD1. Looked up from germline, CDR1 is LNHDA and CDR2 is SQIVND (reference sequence). CDR3 size: 15 residues. V was pared by 4 bases and J by 2 bases, with 7 bases of the junction left unmatched. The CDR3 loop is CASSSGQGAAYEQYF. Here the CDR3 DNA reads TGTGCCAGTAGTAGCGGTCAGGGGGCAGCCTACGAGCAGTACTTC.

The chain couples TRBV21-1 to TRBJ1-1. TRBV21-1 is flagged as a pseudogene. The CDR3 contains 16 residues. The CDR3 region has the DNA TGTGCCAGCAGCAAAGGGGAGGGAATTTCGGTTACTGAAGCTTTCTTT. Translated, it gives CASSKGEGISVTEAFF.

This rearrangement joins TRBV5-1 to TRBJ1-3; no clear D gene. The CDR3 extends over 18 amino acids. CDR1 SGHRS and CDR2 YFSETQ come from the germline V gene. Trimming removed 0 bases at V and 2 bases at J, with 18 bases between. DNA of the CDR3: TGCGCCAGCAGCTTGGCCGCTGGAAGTAAGGGTCCTGGAAACACCATATATTTT. It is translated as CASSLAAGSKGPGNTIYF.

The chain carries TRBV7-6 and TRBJ1-4; 9 nucleotides agree with TRBD1. J lost 8 bases, V lost 5 bases, and 21 bases had no gene match. In germline, CDR1 is SGHVS, CDR2 FNYEAQ. The CDR3 has 19 amino acids. CDR3 nucleotides: TGTGCCAGCAGCGCAGGTCTGGGACAGGGAGGTAGTCTGGCGGAAAAACTGTTTTTT. This translates into CASSAGLGQGGSLAEKLFF.

This chain uses TRBV7-9 with TRBJ2-3, with TRBD2 identical over 11 bases. CDR3 length: 17 residues. V gave up 2 bases and J gave up 6 bases; unmatched junction bases: 10. Germline V CDR1 and CDR2: SEHNR, FQNEAQ (reference sequence). CDR3 in amino acids: CASSLYATSGGADTQYF. CDR3 coding DNA: TGTGCCAGCAGCTTATACGCCACTAGCGGGGGCGCGGATACGCAGTATTTT.

The rearrangement joins TRBV6-1 to TRBJ2-3; 8 bases are shared with TRBD2. The ends lost 1 base at V and 4 bases at J; junction bases unmatched: 4. Germline-derived CDR1 and CDR2 are MNHNS and SASEGT. The CDR3 totals 15 residues. The DNA for the CDR3 is TGTGCCAGCAGTGAAGTACGGGGGGGGGCAGATACGCAGTATTTT. This sequence encodes CASSEVRGGADTQYF.

The chain couples TRBV27 to TRBJ2-1, with D perhaps matching TRBD1 or TRBD2 (5 bases each). CDR3 length: 16 residues. In germline, CDR1 is MNHEY, CDR2 SMNVEV (reference sequence). V lost 6 bases and J lost 0, with 15 bases in between. CDR3 bases: TGTGCCAGCAGAAAAGGGGCGGGTCGCTCCTACAATGAGCAGTTCTTC. Residues: CASRKGAGRSYNEQFF.

The rearrangement uses TRBV6-5 and TRBJ2-3; D not resolved. V lost 7 bases and J 0 bases, leaving 14 bases between the germline ends. The CDR3 is 15 residues long. CDR1 and CDR2 from the germline V gene are MNHEY and SVGAGI. This CDR3 is CASTVRSTSTDTQYF. CDR3 DNA sequence: TGTGCCAGCACCGTGCGGAGCACTAGCACAGATACGCAGTATTTT.

This sequence joins TRBV11-3 and TRBJ2-1; a possible D gene is TRBD2 (5 bases). Trimming removed 2 bases at V and 0 bases at J, with 17 bases between. The CDR3 sequence is 18 residues long. Germline CDR1 and CDR2: SGHNT and YENEEA. CDR3 sequence: CASSLSTLGSSSYNEQFF. The CDR3 bases are TGTGCCAGCAGCTTATCAACGTTAGGGAGCAGCTCCTACAATGAGCAGTTCTTC.

The gene calls are TRBV14 and TRBJ1-6; no reliable D call. V shed 3 bases and J shed 6 bases, with 9 bases lying between them. The CDR3 covers 14 residues. Germline-derived CDR1 and CDR2 are SGHDN and FVKESK. CDR3 nucleotide sequence: TGTGCCAGCAGCCAGTTACTTTCTAATTCACCCCTCCACTTT. The encoded protein is CASSQLLSNSPLHF. Based on the CDR3 plus reference TRBV14 and TRBJ1-6, the full variable domain is EAGVTQFPSHSVIEKGQTVTLRCDPISGHDNLYWYRRVMGKEIKFLLHFVKESKQDESGMPNNRFLAERTGGTYSTLKVQPAELEDSGVYFCASSQLLSNSPLHFGNGTRLTVT.

The chain employs TRBV2 and TRBJ1-5; D call uncertain. CDR1 is SNHLY, CDR2 FYNNEI, per germline. Trimming shortened V by 7 bases and J by 6 bases, and 10 bases separated the two germline ends. The CDR3 is made up of 12 amino acids. The CDR3 loop reads CASTPGSQPQHF. The CDR3 DNA sequence: TGTGCCAGCACCCCGGGGAGTCAGCCCCAGCATTTT.

This chain connects TRBV7-2 to TRBJ2-7; 9 bases are a match to TRBD2. CDR1 is SGHTA, CDR2 FQGNSA, per germline. The CDR3 spans 16 residues. Trimming removed 0 bases from V and 7 bases from J; junction bases left unmatched: 10. CDR3 protein: CASSLASAGGPWEQYF. The DNA for the CDR3 is TGTGCCAGCAGCTTAGCGTCGGCGGGGGGGCCATGGGAGCAGTACTTC.

J is TRBJ1-1 and V is TRBV2; 9 nucleotides line up with TRBD1. The CDR3 length is 14 residues. Per the germline V gene, CDR1 is SNHLY and CDR2 is FYNNEI. Trimming cost V 1 base and J 3 bases; bases outside gene matches: 0. The CDR3 region has the DNA TGTGCCAGCAGTGAAGGGACAGGGGACACTGAAGCTTTCTTT. Protein sequence: CASSEGTGDTEAFF.

The V call is TRBV11-2, the J call TRBJ1-2, with D hard to call. V lost 2 bases and J 2 bases, leaving 3 bases between the germline ends. Germline CDR1 is SGHAT and CDR2 is FQNNGV. This CDR3 has 12 residues. CDR3 in amino acids: CASSLQNYGYTF. The CDR3, as DNA: TGTGCCAGCAGCTTACAGAACTATGGCTACACCTTC.

V is TRBV5-4 and J is TRBJ1-4, with D unclear. This CDR3 is 14 amino acids long. V lost 3 bases and J lost 5, with 11 bases in between. From germline, CDR1 is SGHNT and CDR2 YYREEE (reference sequence). Here the CDR3 reads CASSSATRNEKLFF. DNA for the CDR3: TGTGCCAGCAGCTCCGCGACAAGGAATGAAAAACTGTTTTTT.

The chain employs TRBV7-9 and TRBJ2-7, with TRBD2 matching over 8 bases. The germline gives CDR1 SEHNR, CDR2 FQNEAQ (reference sequence). Germline trimming cut 6 bases from V and 4 bases from J; bases unmatched to any gene: 8. CDR3 length: 14 residues. The CDR3, as DNA: TGTGCCAGCAGTGAACTAGCGGCGAGATACGAGCAGTACTTC. It is translated as CASSELAARYEQYF. The variable domain in full, completed from reference TRBV7-9 and TRBJ2-7, reads DTGVSQNPRHKITKRGQNVTFRCDPISEHNRLYWYRQTLGQGPEFLTYFQNEAQLEKSRLLSDRFSAERPKGSFSTLEIQRTEQGDSAMYLCASSELAARYEQYFGPGTRLTVT.